In this sample, the clone carrying this T cell receptor (beta chain) turned up once. This CDR3 comprises 16 residues. CDR1 is MDHEN, CDR2 SYDVKM, per germline. After removal of 3 bases from V and 9 bases from J, the junction contained 13 bases not matched to a gene. This sample is part of a study of blood T cell repertoires in COVID-19. Study details: Donors in the United States, Italy and Spain gave samples during acute or convalescent COVID-19.

Authors' analysis steps: Nucleated cell number was recorded as an estimate derived from reference gene primer amplification. The data were produced by immunoSEQ multiplex PCR, yet TCRdb's version contains in-frame clones alone and is incomplete. The V and J calls and clone size come from that table; D and trimming were worked out from the DNA. The data hold around 200,000 clones, with 80% to 85% observed a single time. The J gene is TRBJ2-7, the V gene TRBV28, with TRBD2 matching 11 bases. The source of this sequence is a man aged 45-65 years with active or convalescent COVID-19. The sequenced material came from peripheral blood. The DNA of the CDR3 is TGTGCCAGCAGTTTGGCGTCGGCTAGCGGGGGGTTATGGCAGTACTTC. It translates to CASSLASASGGLWQYF.